This entry concerns a single TCR beta chain. The CDR3 runs 15 residues. The V and J ends lost 0 bases and 1 base respectively, with 10 bases between them. The germline CDR1 and CDR2 sequences are SGHRS and YFSETQ. These data belong to a study of T cell responses to AZD1222 COVID-19 vaccine. TCRdb's copy holds only in-frame clones and misses some; the assay was immunoSEQ multiplex PCR. The repertoire includes around 200,000 clones, 93% of them detected once, and around 4.3% sits in the top ten. The specimen comprised peripheral blood, sampled on day 0 of AZD1222 vaccination. This chain links TRBV5-1 with TRBJ1-1; no clear D gene. The sequence derives from an adult in good health. The CDR3 loop reads CASSLGGLGNTEAFF. CDR3 in DNA: TGCGCCAGCAGCTTGGGCGGCCTGGGGAACACTGAAGCTTTCTTT.